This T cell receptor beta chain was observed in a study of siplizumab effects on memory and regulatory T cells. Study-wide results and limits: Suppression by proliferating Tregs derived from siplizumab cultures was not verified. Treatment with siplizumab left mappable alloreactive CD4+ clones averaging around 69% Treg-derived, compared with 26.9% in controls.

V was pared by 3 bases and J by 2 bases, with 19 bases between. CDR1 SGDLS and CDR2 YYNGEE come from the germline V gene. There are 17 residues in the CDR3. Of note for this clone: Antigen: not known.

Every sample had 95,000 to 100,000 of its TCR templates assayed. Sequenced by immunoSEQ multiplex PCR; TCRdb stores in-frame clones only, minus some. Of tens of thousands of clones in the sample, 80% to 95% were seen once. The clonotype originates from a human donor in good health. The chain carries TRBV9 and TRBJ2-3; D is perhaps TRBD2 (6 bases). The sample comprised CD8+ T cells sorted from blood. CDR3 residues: CASSGGEEGLSTDTQYF. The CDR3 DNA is TGTGCCAGCAGCGGAGGGGAGGAAGGATTATCCACAGATACGCAGTATTTT.